This TCR beta chain was recorded in a study of technical replicates of blood from a few donors. Measured with immunoSEQ multiplex PCR; TCRdb has only the in-frame clones, and not every one. The sample has approximately 85,000 clones, roughly 94% seen once; the top ten hold approximately 0.25%. This TCR derives from a human donor in good health. Sequenced input: T cells isolated from PBMCs.

CDR3 in amino acids: CATSSGGLGGYTF. The CDR3 region has the DNA TGTGCCACCTCGTCGGGGGGGTTGGGTGGCTACACCTTC. V usage is TRBV6-6 and J usage is TRBJ1-2; TRBD1 might be the D (5 bases). The V and J ends lost 10 bases and 7 bases respectively, with 19 bases between them. Germline CDR1 MNHNY, CDR2 SVGAGI (reference sequence). The CDR3 has 13 amino acids.